This T cell receptor (beta chain) was identified during a study of T cell responses to AZD1222 COVID-19 vaccine. This clone was seen once. Trimming removed 9 bases from V and 4 bases from J; junction bases left unmatched: 11. CDR3 length: 15 residues. The V gene's germline CDR1 is LNHDA and CDR2 SQIVND (reference sequence). This table comes from immunoSEQ multiplex PCR, and its TCRdb copy is limited to in-frame clones, with some not included. The table lists some 130,000 clones, 70% to 90% of them singletons. The chain uses TRBV19 and TRBJ2-1; 8 positions agree with TRBD1. Sequencing was performed on peripheral blood, taken on day 0 of AZD1222 vaccination. This receptor was obtained from an adult in good health. The CDR3 protein is CASTSGQGHYNEQFF. The CDR3 nucleotides read TGTGCCAGCACCTCCGGACAGGGCCATTACAATGAGCAGTTCTTC.